Detailed here is one T cell receptor (beta chain). What it binds is not known. This CDR3 is built from 13 residues. CDR1 and CDR2 from the germline V gene are SGHTA and FQGNSA. The ends were cut back, 5 bases at V and 6 bases at J, with 13 bases in the middle. The data derive from a study of shared clonotypes between healthy human individuals. Authors' analysis steps: ImmunoSEQ sequences covered only the junction and lacked quality scores; filtering therefore differed. Generated by immunoSEQ multiplex PCR, the TCRdb table keeps only in-frame clones and is missing some. Clonal size and the V and J genes are those of that table, whereas D and trimming came from the DNA. The sample consists of 2.5 million or so clones, roughly nine tenths of them appearing once. The study, taken as a whole, reports: Although depth was large, rarefaction showed that sequencing of the sorted subsets was incomplete. Estimated richness was generally greater in naive than memory subsets.

The investigators split CD4+ cells into a CD45RA+ naive subset and a CD45RA-negative memory subset. The sequenced sample consisted of naive CD4+ T cells sorted from blood. Subset defined: CD45RA+ positively selected. This clonotype was obtained from a man aged 18 to 29 in good health. The V gene is TRBV7-2, the J gene TRBJ1-2; D possibly corresponds to TRBD1 (6 bases). The CDR3 DNA reads as TGTGCCAGCAGCGAAGGGGGGCCAGATGGCTACACCTTC. It specifies CASSEGGPDGYTF.